Listed here are 20 T cell receptor beta chains from one sample, sequenced in a study of CD8+ T cells in alopecia areata. Reverse transcription of extracted RNA yielded cDNA, which provided the sequencing template. Sequenced by immunoSEQ multiplex PCR; TCRdb stores in-frame clones only, minus some. Of about 23,000 clones listed, 40% to 60% are singletons. Sequenced: NKG2D-high CD8+ T cells sorted from blood. All receptors derive from a human donor with alopecia areata.

The chain combines TRBV27 with TRBJ2-7; a possible D gene is TRBD2 (5 bases). V lost 0 bases to trimming and J lost 2 bases, with 5 bases between them. Germline CDR1 reads MNHEY; CDR2 reads SMNVEV (reference sequence). This CDR3 has 13 amino acids. The CDR3 DNA reads as TGTGCCAGCAGTTTATCCGGGGCCTACGAGCAGTACTTC. This gives the protein CASSLSGAYEQYF.

The rearrangement links TRBV6-6 to TRBJ2-5; TRBD2 aligns across 9 bases. The CDR3 covers 15 residues. Germline-derived CDR1 and CDR2 are MNHNY and SVGAGI (reference sequence). J gave up 4 bases and V 4 bases, and 7 bases lay outside the gene matches. CDR3 nucleotides: TGTGCCAGCAGTTCTGGGACTAGCTTACCAGAGACCCAGTACTTC. This gives the protein CASSSGTSLPETQYF.

This clone occurred a few times. The chain employs TRBV27 and TRBJ2-5; the D gene could be TRBD1 or TRBD2 (5 bases each). There are 15 residues in the CDR3. Germline lookup yields CDR1 MNHEY and CDR2 SMNVEV (reference sequence). Trimming took off 8 bases at V and 13 bases at J, with 29 bases between the two ends. The CDR3 spells CASGISAADRDGGYF. For the CDR3, the DNA is TGTGCCAGCGGAATTAGCGCCGCAGACCGGGACGGCGGGTACTTC.

This clone was recorded a few times. The chain is built from TRBV7-9 and TRBJ2-7, with D possibly being TRBD1 (6 bases). This CDR3 has 14 residues. Germline-derived CDR1 and CDR2 are SEHNR and FQNEAQ (reference sequence). Deletions cut 5 bases from V and 3 bases from J, with 14 bases between. The CDR3 sequence is CASSNRDTGYEQYF. CDR3 sequence (DNA): TGTGCCAGCAGCAACCGGGACACGGGCTACGAGCAGTACTTC.

The genes are TRBV28 and TRBJ2-3, with a weak D call TRBD2 (6 bases). Trimming stripped 2 bases from V and 5 bases from J, with 26 bases between. Per germline, CDR1 MDHEN and CDR2 SYDVKM. The CDR3 totals 19 residues. The DNA of the CDR3 is TGTGCCAGCAGTTTAGACCCGTCCTCCCTACTAGCTGCTAAAGATACGCAGTATTTT. It encodes CASSLDPSSLLAAKDTQYF.

The chain joins TRBV7-9 to TRBJ2-7; TRBD1 agrees at 8 bases. Germline V CDR1 and CDR2: SEHNR, FQNEAQ (reference sequence). J gave up 5 bases and V 7 bases, and 10 bases lay outside the gene matches. The CDR3 has 14 residues. This CDR3 reads CASNSGGEWNEQYF. The CDR3 DNA is TGTGCCAGCAACTCAGGGGGCGAGTGGAACGAGCAGTACTTC.

The chain couples TRBV29-1 to TRBJ2-3; 8 bases match TRBD2. V was pared by 0 bases and J by 6 bases, with 8 bases of the junction left unmatched. The CDR3 loop spans 15 amino acids. The germline gives CDR1 SQVTM, CDR2 ANQGSEA. The CDR3 protein is CSVEDGSGSLDTQYF. In DNA, the CDR3 is TGCAGCGTTGAAGATGGGAGCGGGAGTTTGGATACGCAGTATTTT.

The chain recombines TRBV30 with TRBJ2-1, with 9 bases aligning to TRBD2. The V and J ends lost 3 bases and 0 bases, in that order; junction bases with no gene match: 12. The CDR3 is 18 residues long. The germline V gene has CDR1 GTSNPN and CDR2 SVGIG (reference sequence). The CDR3 is CAWSVYNLSGGSYNEQFF. Here the CDR3 DNA reads TGTGCCTGGAGCGTCTATAATCTTAGCGGGGGCTCCTACAATGAGCAGTTCTTC.

This clone was counted ten times or more. CDR3 region: CASSSTSTDTQYF. The CDR3 DNA sequence: TGTGCCAGCAGCTCTACTAGCACAGATACGCAGTATTTT. The rearrangement links TRBV7-9 to TRBJ2-3; D unclear. Per the germline V gene, CDR1 is SEHNR and CDR2 is FQNEAQ (reference sequence). This CDR3 contains 13 residues. The V end was cut by 4 bases, the J end by 0 bases, with 5 bases between.

This clone showed up just a few times. The rearrangement uses TRBV7-9 and TRBJ1-1; 8 positions match TRBD1. Trimming cost V 5 bases and J 0 bases; bases outside gene matches: 5. The CDR3 is 15 residues long. Germline V lookup: CDR1 SEHNR, CDR2 FQNEAQ (reference sequence). DNA for the CDR3: TGTGCCAGCAGCCCAAGGGACAGGTTGAACACTGAAGCTTTCTTT. Amino acids: CASSPRDRLNTEAFF.

The rearrangement joins TRBV5-6 to TRBJ2-7, with a tentative D call TRBD1 (6 bases). Germline V gene lookup returns CDR1 SGHDT and CDR2 YYEEEE. Between the trimmed V and J ends, which lost 3 bases and 0 bases, there was a span of 16 bases. The CDR3 has 16 residues. CDR3 amino acids: CASSSLPGAVSYEQYF. Here the CDR3 DNA reads TGTGCCAGCAGCTCCCTACCAGGGGCAGTCTCCTACGAGCAGTACTTC.

The chain recombines TRBV7-9 with TRBJ1-4; unclear D gene. Germline V gives CDR1 SEHNR, CDR2 FQNEAQ (reference sequence). V was pared by 8 bases and J by 7 bases, with 17 bases between. The CDR3 loop spans 14 amino acids. In nucleotides, the CDR3 is TGTGCCAGCGCTAAATCGGCGGATATTGAAAAACTGTTTTTT. Its translation: CASAKSADIEKLFF.

The rearrangement joins TRBV5-1 to TRBJ1-1, with D possibly being TRBD1 (5 bases). The CDR3 covers 14 residues. V lost 0 bases and J 7 bases, leaving 13 bases between the germline ends. CDR1 is SGHRS, CDR2 YFSETQ, per germline. The CDR3 nucleotides read TGCGCCAGCAGCTTGGATCGGGCAGGGCGTGAAGCTTTCTTT. Translating gives CASSLDRAGREAFF.

This clone came up a few times. The chain recombines TRBV28 with TRBJ2-7; D not resolved. The CDR3 has 11 amino acids. Germline V gene sequence: CDR1 MDHEN, CDR2 SYDVKM. With 3 bases removed from V and 6 bases from J, the gap between germline ends came to 6 bases. The CDR3: CASSFGLEQYF. The CDR3 region has the DNA TGTGCCAGCAGTTTCGGTCTCGAGCAGTACTTC.

This clone has only one observation. The CDR3 coding sequence is TGTGCCAGCAGCCCCATGGTCGTCCTAGCGGGAGCCGGGGCCTACAATGAGCAGTTCTTC. As protein: CASSPMVVLAGAGAYNEQFF. This sequence joins TRBV27 and TRBJ2-1, with 10 bases matching TRBD2. Unmatched junction bases numbered 19, after V lost 6 bases and J lost 2 bases. Germline V gene sequence: CDR1 MNHEY, CDR2 SMNVEV (reference sequence). The CDR3 contains 20 residues.

V and J are TRBV25-1 and TRBJ1-1; D remains ambiguous. V was cut by 5 bases and J by 5 bases, with 12 bases left in between. Germline V gene data show CDR1 as MGHDK and CDR2 as SYGVNS. CDR3 size: 13 residues. The chain's CDR3 is CASSLGSRTEAFF. The CDR3 DNA sequence: TGTGCCAGCAGTTTGGGCAGTCGTACTGAAGCTTTCTTT.

This clone has a handful of counts. This chain links TRBV2 with TRBJ2-2; TRBD1 agrees at 8 bases. Germline trimming cut 6 bases from V and 1 base from J; bases unmatched to any gene: 4. Germline V gene data show CDR1 as SNHLY and CDR2 as FYNNEI. The CDR3 extends over 15 amino acids. The CDR3 reads CASSHRGWNTGELFF. CDR3 nucleotide sequence: TGTGCCAGCAGCCACAGGGGGTGGAACACCGGGGAGCTGTTTTTT.

The CDR3 coding sequence is TGTGCCAGCAGCCCCAGGGAGGGGATTTCCTACGAGCAGTACTTC. Amino acids: CASSPREGISYEQYF. This chain uses TRBV13 with TRBJ2-7; 7 nucleotides align to TRBD2. Losses at the gene ends were 5 bases for V and 1 base for J; bases not matched to a gene: 8. CDR1 PRHDT and CDR2 FYEKMQ come from the germline V gene (reference sequence). CDR3 length equals 15 residues.

Only one count was recorded for this clone. The rearrangement links TRBV27 to TRBJ2-7, with D unclear. Germline V gives CDR1 MNHEY, CDR2 SMNVEV (reference sequence). V was clipped by 3 bases and J by 5 bases, with 14 bases between them. This CDR3 comprises 14 residues. The CDR3 DNA reads TGTGCCAGCAGTTTGAGAAATTTCCTCGACGAGCAGTACTTC. The encoded protein is CASSLRNFLDEQYF.

This clone was observed a few times. This chain joins TRBV6-6 and TRBJ2-7, with D possibly being TRBD1 (5 bases). V was trimmed by 2 bases and J by 1 base, leaving 6 bases between them. Germline V gene lookup returns CDR1 MNHNY and CDR2 SVGAGI (reference sequence). This CDR3 has 13 residues. CDR3 loop: CASSYPGSYEQYF. Written as DNA, the CDR3 is TGTGCCAGCAGTTACCCAGGGTCCTACGAGCAGTACTTC.